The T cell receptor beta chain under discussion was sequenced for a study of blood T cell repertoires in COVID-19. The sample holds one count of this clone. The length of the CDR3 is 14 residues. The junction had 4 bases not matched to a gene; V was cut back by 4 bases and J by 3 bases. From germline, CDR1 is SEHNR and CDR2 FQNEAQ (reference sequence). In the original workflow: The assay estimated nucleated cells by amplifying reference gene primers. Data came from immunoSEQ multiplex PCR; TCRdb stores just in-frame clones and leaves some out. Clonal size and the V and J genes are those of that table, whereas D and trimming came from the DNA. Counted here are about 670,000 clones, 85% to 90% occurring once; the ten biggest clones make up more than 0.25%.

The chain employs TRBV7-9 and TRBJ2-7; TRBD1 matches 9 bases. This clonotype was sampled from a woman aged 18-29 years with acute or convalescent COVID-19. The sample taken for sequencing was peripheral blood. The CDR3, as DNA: TGTGCCAGCAGCTCGGGACAGGGTAACTACGAGCAGTACTTC. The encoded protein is CASSSGQGNYEQYF.